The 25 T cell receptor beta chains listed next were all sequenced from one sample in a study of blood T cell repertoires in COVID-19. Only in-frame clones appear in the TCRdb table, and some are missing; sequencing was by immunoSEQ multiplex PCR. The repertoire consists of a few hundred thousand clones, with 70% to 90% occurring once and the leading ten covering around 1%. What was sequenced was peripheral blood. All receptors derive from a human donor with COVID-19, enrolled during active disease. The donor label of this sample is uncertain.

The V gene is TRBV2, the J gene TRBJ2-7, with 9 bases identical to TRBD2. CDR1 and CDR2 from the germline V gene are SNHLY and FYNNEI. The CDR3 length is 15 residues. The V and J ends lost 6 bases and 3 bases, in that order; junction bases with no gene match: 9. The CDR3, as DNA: TGTGCCAGCAGCCTCCTTAGCGGGAGCTTCTACGAGCAGTACTTC. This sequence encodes CASSLLSGSFYEQYF. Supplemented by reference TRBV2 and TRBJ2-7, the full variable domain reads EPEVTQTPSHQVTQMGQEVILRCVPISNHLYFYWYRQILGQKVEFLVSFYNNEISEKSEIFDDQFSVERPDGSNFTLKIRSTKLEDSAMYFCASSLLSGSFYEQYFGPGTRLTVT.

As DNA, the CDR3 is TGTGCCAGCAGCTTGGGCCCCAGAAACACTGAAGCTTTCTTT. It codes for CASSLGPRNTEAFF. This chain joins TRBV11-3 and TRBJ1-1, with D unresolved. V dropped 3 bases and J dropped 2 bases, with 10 bases sitting between them. CDR3 size: 14 residues. Germline values: CDR1 SGHNT, CDR2 YENEEA.

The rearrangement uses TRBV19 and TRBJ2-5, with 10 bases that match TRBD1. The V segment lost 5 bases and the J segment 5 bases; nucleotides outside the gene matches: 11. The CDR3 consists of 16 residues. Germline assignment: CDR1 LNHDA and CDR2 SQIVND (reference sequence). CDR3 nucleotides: TGTGCCAGTAGTTACCCCGGACAGGGGGTTGGGGAGACCCAGTACTTC. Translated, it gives CASSYPGQGVGETQYF.

The CDR3 sequence: CASSPTGPDEKLFF. CDR3 bases: TGTGCCAGCTCACCGACAGGGCCGGATGAAAAACTGTTTTTT. The chain recombines TRBV18 with TRBJ1-4; 7 bases agree with TRBD1. V lost 3 bases to trimming and J lost 6 bases; unmatched junction nucleotides: 4. Looked up from germline, CDR1 is KGHSH and CDR2 is LQKENI. CDR3 length equals 14 residues.

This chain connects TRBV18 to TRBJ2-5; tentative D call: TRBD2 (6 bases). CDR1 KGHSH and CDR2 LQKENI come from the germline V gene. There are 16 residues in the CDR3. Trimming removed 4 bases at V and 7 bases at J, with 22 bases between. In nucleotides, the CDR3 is TGTGCCAGCTCACTCGGAATGTCGGCCGGGGGTTGGACCCAGTACTTC. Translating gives CASSLGMSAGGWTQYF.

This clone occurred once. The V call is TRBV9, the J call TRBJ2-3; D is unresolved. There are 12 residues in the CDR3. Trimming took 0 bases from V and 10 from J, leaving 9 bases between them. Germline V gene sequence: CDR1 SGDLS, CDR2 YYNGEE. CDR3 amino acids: CASSVDQAAQYF. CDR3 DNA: TGTGCCAGCAGCGTAGATCAGGCCGCGCAGTATTTT.

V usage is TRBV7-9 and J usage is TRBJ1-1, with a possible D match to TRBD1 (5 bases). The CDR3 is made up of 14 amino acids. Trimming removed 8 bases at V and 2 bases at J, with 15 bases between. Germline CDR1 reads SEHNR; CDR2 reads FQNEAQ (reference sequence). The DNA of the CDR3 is TGTGCCAGCGGACTGGAGGGGCGAAACACTGAAGCTTTCTTT. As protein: CASGLEGRNTEAFF.

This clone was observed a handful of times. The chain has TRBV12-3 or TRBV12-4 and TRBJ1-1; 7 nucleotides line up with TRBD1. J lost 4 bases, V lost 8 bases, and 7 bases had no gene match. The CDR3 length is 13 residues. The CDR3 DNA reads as TGTGCCAGCCGTTACAGGGGTGGCACTGAAGCTTTCTTT. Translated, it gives CASRYRGGTEAFF.

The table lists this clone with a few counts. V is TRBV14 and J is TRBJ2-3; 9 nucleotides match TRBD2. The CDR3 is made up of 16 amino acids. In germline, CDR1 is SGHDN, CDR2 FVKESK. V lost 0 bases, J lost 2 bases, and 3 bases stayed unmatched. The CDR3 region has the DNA TGTGCCAGCAGCCAAGAACGACTAGCGGACACAGATACGCAGTATTTT. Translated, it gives CASSQERLADTDTQYF.

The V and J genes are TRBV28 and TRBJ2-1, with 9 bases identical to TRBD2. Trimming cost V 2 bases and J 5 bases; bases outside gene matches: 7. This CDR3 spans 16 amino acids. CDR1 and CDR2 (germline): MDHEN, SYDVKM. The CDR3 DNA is TGTGCCAGCAGTTTAATGGGCGGGAGGGCACACAATGAGCAGTTCTTC. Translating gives CASSLMGGRAHNEQFF. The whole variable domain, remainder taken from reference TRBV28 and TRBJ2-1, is DVKVTQSSRYLVKRTGEKVFLECVQDMDHENMFWYRQDPGLGLRLIYFSYDVKMKEKGDIPEGYSVSREKKERFSLILESASTNQTSMYLCASSLMGGRAHNEQFFGPGTRLTVL.

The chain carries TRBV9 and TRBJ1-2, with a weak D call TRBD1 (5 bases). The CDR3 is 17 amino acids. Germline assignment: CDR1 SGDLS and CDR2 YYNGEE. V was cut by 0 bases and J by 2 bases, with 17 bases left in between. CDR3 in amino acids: CASSVALGWGDNYGYTF. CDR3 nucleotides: TGTGCCAGCAGCGTAGCACTTGGATGGGGGGACAACTATGGCTACACCTTC.

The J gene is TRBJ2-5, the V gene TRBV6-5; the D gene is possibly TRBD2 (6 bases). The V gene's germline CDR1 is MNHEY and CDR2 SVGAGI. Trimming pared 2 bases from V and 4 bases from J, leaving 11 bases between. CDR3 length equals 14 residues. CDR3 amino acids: CASSYLATGETQYF. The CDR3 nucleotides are TGTGCCAGCAGTTACCTAGCGACCGGAGAGACCCAGTACTTC.

The DNA of the CDR3 is TGCGCCAGCAGCCAAGCCTCACAGGGCCCCGGGGGCTACACCTTC. Translation: CASSQASQGPGGYTF. The chain carries TRBV4-3 and TRBJ1-2; a weak D match, TRBD1 (6 bases). In germline, CDR1 is LGHNA, CDR2 YSLEER. V lost 1 base and J lost 8, with 17 bases in between. This CDR3 has 15 residues.

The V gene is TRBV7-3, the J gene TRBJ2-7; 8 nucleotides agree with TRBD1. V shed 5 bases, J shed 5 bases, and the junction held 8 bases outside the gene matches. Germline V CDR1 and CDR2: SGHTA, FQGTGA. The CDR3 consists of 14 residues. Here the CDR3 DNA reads TGTGCCAGCAGCCAGTCCGGGACAGGCAACGAGCAGTACTTC. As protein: CASSQSGTGNEQYF.

CDR3 bases: TGTGCCAGCAGTGAAGGGGGGGGTACGCAGTATTTT. Its translation is CASSEGGGTQYF. The chain carries TRBV6-1 and TRBJ2-3; 7 nucleotides line up with TRBD2. V was clipped by 1 base and J by 8 bases; unmatched bases: 0. The V gene's germline CDR1 is MNHNS and CDR2 SASEGT. The CDR3 runs 12 residues.

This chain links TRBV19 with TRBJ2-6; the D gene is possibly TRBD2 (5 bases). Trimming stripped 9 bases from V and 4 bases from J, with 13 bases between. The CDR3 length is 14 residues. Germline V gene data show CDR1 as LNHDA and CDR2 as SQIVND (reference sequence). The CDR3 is CASLPRRGANVLTF. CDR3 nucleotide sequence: TGTGCCAGCCTGCCCCGGAGGGGGGCCAACGTCCTGACTTTC.

CDR3 protein: CASSPGLAGGKETQYF. The CDR3 region has the DNA TGTGCCAGCAGCCCTGGACTAGCGGGAGGGAAAGAGACCCAGTACTTC. The V gene is TRBV7-2, the J gene TRBJ2-5, with 15 bases fitting TRBD2. After removal of 5 bases from V and 3 bases from J, the junction contained 4 bases not matched to a gene. CDR3 length equals 16 residues. The germline gives CDR1 SGHTA, CDR2 FQGNSA.

CDR3 region: CASSAQKGGANYGYTF. CDR3 DNA sequence: TGTGCCAGCAGCGCACAAAAAGGGGGTGCTAACTATGGCTACACCTTC. The J gene is TRBJ1-2, the V gene TRBV9, with a possible D match to TRBD1 (6 bases). Per germline, CDR1 SGDLS and CDR2 YYNGEE. Trimming stripped 3 bases from V and 0 bases from J, with 15 bases between. The CDR3 spans 16 residues.

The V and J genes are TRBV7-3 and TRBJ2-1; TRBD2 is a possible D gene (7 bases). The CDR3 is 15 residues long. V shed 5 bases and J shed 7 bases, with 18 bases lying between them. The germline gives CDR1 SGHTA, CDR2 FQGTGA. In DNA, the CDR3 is TGTGCCAGCAGCCAAGGGGGGGCCCTTGGAAATGAGCAGTTCTTC. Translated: CASSQGGALGNEQFF.

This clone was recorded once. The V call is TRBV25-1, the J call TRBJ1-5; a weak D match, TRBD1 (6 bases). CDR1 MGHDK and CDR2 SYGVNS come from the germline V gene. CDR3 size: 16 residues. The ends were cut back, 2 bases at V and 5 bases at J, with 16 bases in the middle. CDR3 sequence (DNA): TGTGCCAGCAGTGAAGGGGGGGGGCAGAGGGATCAGCCCCAGCATTTT. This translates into CASSEGGGQRDQPQHF.

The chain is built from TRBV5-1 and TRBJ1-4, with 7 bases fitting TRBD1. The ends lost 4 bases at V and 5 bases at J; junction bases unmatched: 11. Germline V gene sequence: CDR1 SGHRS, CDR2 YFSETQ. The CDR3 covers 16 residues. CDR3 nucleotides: TGCGCCAGCAGCCTATCACCGGGACAGCTAAATGAAAAACTGTTTTTT. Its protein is CASSLSPGQLNEKLFF.

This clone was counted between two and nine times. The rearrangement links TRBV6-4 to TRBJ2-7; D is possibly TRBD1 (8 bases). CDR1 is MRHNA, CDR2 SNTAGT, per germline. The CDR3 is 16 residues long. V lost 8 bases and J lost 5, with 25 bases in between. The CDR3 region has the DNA TGTGCCAGCTTAAGCCGGGACAGGACTAGGAGAGACGAGCAGTACTTC. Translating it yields CASLSRDRTRRDEQYF.

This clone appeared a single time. In DNA form, the CDR3 reads TGTGCCAGCAGTTTTACTAGCGGGAGGGGAAGTCATGAGCAGTTCTTC. It translates to CASSFTSGRGSHEQFF. The genes are TRBV28 and TRBJ2-1, with 13 bases aligning to TRBD2. The CDR3 is 16 residues long. CDR1 MDHEN and CDR2 SYDVKM come from the germline V gene. The V and J ends lost 3 bases and 8 bases, in that order; junction bases with no gene match: 7.

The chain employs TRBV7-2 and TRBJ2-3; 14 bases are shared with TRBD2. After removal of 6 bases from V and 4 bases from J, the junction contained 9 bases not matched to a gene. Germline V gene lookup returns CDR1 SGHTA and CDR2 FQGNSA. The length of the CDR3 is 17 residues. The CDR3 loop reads CASSSTTSGRAPDTQYF. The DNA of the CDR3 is TGTGCCAGCAGTTCTACGACTAGCGGGAGGGCCCCAGATACGCAGTATTTT.

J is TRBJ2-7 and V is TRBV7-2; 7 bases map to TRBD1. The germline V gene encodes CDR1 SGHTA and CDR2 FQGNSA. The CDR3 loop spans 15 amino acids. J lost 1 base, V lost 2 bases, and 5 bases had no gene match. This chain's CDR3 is CASSLRQGVSYEQYF. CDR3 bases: TGTGCCAGCAGCTTACGGCAGGGGGTATCCTACGAGCAGTACTTC.